Listed below are T cell receptor beta chains from one sample, sequenced in a study of a mutant IDH1 vaccine in newly diagnosed glioma. Sequenced by immunoSEQ multiplex PCR; TCRdb stores in-frame clones only, minus some. This sample yields about 94,000 clones, of which roughly nine tenths are seen a single time; 0.6% to 0.95% belongs to the top ten. The antigens of these receptors remain unknown. The source material was PBMCs, sampled from a glioma patient whose treatment included an IDH1 peptide vaccine. Receptor source: a woman between 50 and 59 years old with glioma. Each CDR3 is given without its conserved first and last residue. Fields, in order: D gene, V gene, J gene, CDR3 protein. The D gene is left open where the match is weak.

D: .
V: TRBV11-2
J: TRBJ2-7
CDR3: ASSLGPGSYEQY

D: TRBD2
V: TRBV6-5
J: TRBJ2-7
CDR3: ASKIGTSGTYEQY

D: TRBD1
V: TRBV28
J: TRBJ1-1
CDR3: ASSSQGRGTEAF

D: TRBD1
V: TRBV5-8
J: TRBJ1-1
CDR3: ASKSGGAKYTEAF

D: .
V: TRBV28
J: TRBJ1-3
CDR3: ASTSIAYPTGNTIY

D: .
V: TRBV6-6
J: TRBJ2-7
CDR3: ASSTRPGRSDYEQY

D: TRBD1
V: TRBV7-9
J: TRBJ1-1
CDR3: ASSLLQGMGTEAF

D: .
V: TRBV11-2
J: TRBJ2-3
CDR3: ASSFGTWNRPADTQY

D: .
V: TRBV6-1
J: TRBJ2-5
CDR3: ASTERQGGRETQY

D: TRBD2
V: TRBV6-6
J: TRBJ2-5
CDR3: ASSSPPAGDPEQY

D: TRBD1
V: TRBV5-4
J: TRBJ2-7
CDR3: ASSTPGQGSYEQY

D: .
V: TRBV6-5
J: TRBJ1-2
CDR3: ASSYSAGRTYGYT

D: TRBD2
V: TRBV19
J: TRBJ2-5
CDR3: ASSPAGSSAQY

D: .
V: TRBV4-1
J: TRBJ2-7
CDR3: ASSQAEQGYEQY

D: TRBD1
V: TRBV15
J: TRBJ2-5
CDR3: ATSIGQGAEETQY

D: .
V: TRBV10-3
J: TRBJ1-1
CDR3: AISENTEAF

D: TRBD2
V: TRBV11-2
J: TRBJ2-2
CDR3: ASQKTSGSFTGELF

D: .
V: TRBV29-1
J: TRBJ2-2
CDR3: SVGGGGELF

D: .
V: TRBV6-1
J: TRBJ1-5
CDR3: ASSITSNQPQH

D: TRBD2
V: TRBV11-2
J: TRBJ2-3
CDR3: ASSWRLAGVPDTQY

D: .
V: TRBV28
J: TRBJ1-1
CDR3: ASSIPGGPGAF

D: TRBD1
V: TRBV2
J: TRBJ1-2
CDR3: ASSDRGNYGYT

D: TRBD1
V: TRBV6-1
J: TRBJ1-5
CDR3: ATLLTGIGQPQH

D: TRBD2
V: TRBV7-9
J: TRBJ2-1
CDR3: ASSTPTSGYYNEQF

D: TRBD1
V: TRBV18
J: TRBJ1-3
CDR3: ASSPDRRSGNTIY

D: TRBD1
V: TRBV12-5
J: TRBJ1-1
CDR3: ASGPDRGHAPNTEAF

D: TRBD1
V: TRBV7-3
J: TRBJ2-1
CDR3: ASSLQGNEQF

D: TRBD1
V: TRBV6-1
J: TRBJ2-7
CDR3: ASSLRGTGPYEQY

D: .
V: TRBV19
J: TRBJ2-3
CDR3: ASSDRRGPDTQY

D: TRBD2
V: TRBV4-2
J: TRBJ2-1
CDR3: ASSRGGSTRWDEQF

D: .
V: TRBV6-5
J: TRBJ1-1
CDR3: ASSHEMNTEAF

D: TRBD1
V: TRBV28
J: TRBJ1-1
CDR3: ASSLRGHMNTEAF

D: .
V: TRBV18
J: TRBJ2-3
CDR3: ASSPGSTDTQY